Given below is one T cell receptor beta chain in context. The data were obtained in a study of T cell responses to AZD1222 COVID-19 vaccine. Generated by immunoSEQ multiplex PCR, the TCRdb table keeps only in-frame clones and is missing some. The sample has more than 95,000 clones, 90% seen once. This CDR3 is built from 15 residues. Germline V lookup: CDR1 DFQATT, CDR2 SNEGSKA (reference sequence). V lost 3 bases to trimming and J lost 0 bases, with 15 bases between them. This TCR derives from an adult in good health. The material was peripheral blood, obtained on day 0 of MenACWY control vaccination. The chain recombines TRBV20-1 with TRBJ2-7; D tentatively reads TRBD1 or TRBD2 (6 bases each). The CDR3 coding sequence is TGCAGTGCTAGTGGGGGGCCCGGAAGCTCCTACGAGCAGTACGTC. Residues: CSASGGPGSSYEQYV.